The TCR beta chain under discussion was sequenced for a study of shared clonotypes between healthy human individuals. Study in general: Every donor yielded three CD4 naive, three CD4 memory, two CD8 naive and one CD8 memory plate.

CDR3 length equals 16 residues. CDR1 and CDR2 from the germline V gene are SGHVS and FQNEAQ. Trimming took 4 bases from V and 5 from J, leaving 21 bases between them. Naive CD8 populations comprised CD45RO-negative cells positively selected for CCR7, excluding terminally differentiated effector memory CD45RA+ cells. Findings and caveats of the study: An effect of sequencing depth on clonotype sharing among donors was expected.

On this clone: Its antigen is as yet unknown.

Assay: immunoSEQ multiplex PCR; the TCRdb copy retains only in-frame clones and omits some. The sample holds hundreds of thousands of clones; 85% to 95% are singletons and the top ten take 20% to 30%. The chain uses TRBV7-8 and TRBJ2-7; weak D call: TRBD2 (6 bases). Material: naive CD8+ T cells sorted from blood. The receptor was isolated from a man aged 30-40 years in good health. The CDR3 sequence: CASSSSKPGRGNEQYF. CDR3 sequence (DNA): TGTGCCAGCAGCTCATCTAAGCCCGGGAGAGGGAACGAGCAGTACTTC.